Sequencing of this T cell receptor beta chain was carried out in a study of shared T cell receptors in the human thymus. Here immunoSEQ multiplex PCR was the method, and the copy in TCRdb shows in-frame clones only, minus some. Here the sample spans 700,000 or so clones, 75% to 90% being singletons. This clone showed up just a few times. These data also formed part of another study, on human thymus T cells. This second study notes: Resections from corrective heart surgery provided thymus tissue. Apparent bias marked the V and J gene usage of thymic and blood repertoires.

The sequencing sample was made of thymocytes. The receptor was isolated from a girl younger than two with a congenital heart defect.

CDR3 sequence: CASSTSTGGRNQPQHF. DNA for the CDR3: TGTGCCAGTAGTACTTCGACAGGGGGACGCAATCAGCCCCAGCATTTT. V usage is TRBV19 and J usage is TRBJ1-5, with 9 bases identical to TRBD1. In germline, CDR1 is LNHDA, CDR2 SQIVND (reference sequence). The trim removed 4 bases at V and 2 bases at J, leaving 6 bases unmatched. The CDR3 sequence is 16 residues long.